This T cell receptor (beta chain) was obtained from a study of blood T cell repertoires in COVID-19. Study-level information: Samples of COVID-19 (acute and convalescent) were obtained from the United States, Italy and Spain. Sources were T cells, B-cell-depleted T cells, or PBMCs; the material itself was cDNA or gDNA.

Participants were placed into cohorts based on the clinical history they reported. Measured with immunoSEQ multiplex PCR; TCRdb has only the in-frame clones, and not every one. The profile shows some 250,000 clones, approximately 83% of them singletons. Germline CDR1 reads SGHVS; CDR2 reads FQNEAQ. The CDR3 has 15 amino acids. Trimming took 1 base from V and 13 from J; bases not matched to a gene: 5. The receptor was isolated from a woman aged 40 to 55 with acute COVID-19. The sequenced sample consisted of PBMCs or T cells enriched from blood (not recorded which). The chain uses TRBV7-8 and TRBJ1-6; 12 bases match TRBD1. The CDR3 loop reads CASSLVWDRGRPLHF. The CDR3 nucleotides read TGTGCCAGCAGCTTAGTCTGGGACAGGGGGCGTCCCCTCCACTTT.